This T cell receptor beta chain was sequenced for a study of blood T cell repertoires in COVID-19 (dated by TCRdb to the early 2020s). With regard to the full study: The collaborator samples originated in the United States, Italy and Spain and spanned the acute and convalescent phases of COVID-19. The samples were drawn from two sources: the first 160 participants of the ongoing ImmuneRACE study, and 1,200 or so subjects contributed by 6 global collaborators. Sample metadata almost always included a de-identified subject ID, COVID-19 status, age in years and sex. Subjects who had been exposed to COVID-19, were actively infected with it, or had recovered from it provided the deeply sampled blood TCRbeta repertoires that made up the dataset. The repertoires were released in a freely available public database meant as a resource for research on the immune response to SARS-CoV-2. Where available, HLA class I and class II types were obtained from metadata supplied by the sample provider rather than from assay-based typing. The prospective study material was composed of cDNA or gDNA derived from T cells, B-cell-depleted T cells, or PBMCs. Overall results and qualifications from the work: Clinical and demographic metadata were provided uncurated, with the amount varying by source and participant.

Participants in the prospective study were aged about 18 to 90 years, lived in about two dozen United States geographic areas, and enrolled through a virtual design. In the prospective study, participants were assigned to cohorts based on the clinical history participants reported in a screening survey and a study questionnaire. Exposed participants had been in contact, within 2 weeks of entering the study, with a person who had a PCR-confirmed or clinician-diagnosed case of COVID-19. In the prospective study, whole blood, serum and a nasopharyngeal or oropharyngeal swab were collected from each participant by mobile phlebotomists. Additional blood draws and questionnaires over a 2-month period could optionally be provided by prospective study participants. Before DNA extraction, prospective study blood samples were shipped either frozen or at room temperature. TCRbeta CDR3 regions were amplified from genomic DNA by means of the immunoSEQ Assay, a bias-controlled multiplex PCR. The paper's processing steps were these. Nucleated cell counts per sample were estimated from amplification of reference gene primers within the assay. To quantify the absolute abundance of each unique TCRbeta CDR3 rearrangement, sequence reads were collapsed and filtered. For each sample, productive Simpson clonality was calculated by taking the square root of Simpson's diversity index across productive rearrangements. This immuneACCESS table, as held by TCRdb, lists in-frame sequences with V and J called but not all clones. Of the missing ones, under half trace to an unresolved V gene in checked studies; the others have no known cause. The V and J calls and clone size come from that table; D and trimming were worked out from the DNA. Across this sample there are approximately 220,000 clones, with about 90% seen only once. Roughly 15% of the sample is taken by the ten largest.

V is cut by 0 bases and J by 1 base, and the space between the germline ends is 9 bases. The CDR3 measures 14 amino acids from cysteine to phenylalanine. Only CDR3 DNA is held: 42 bases, read in frame from base 1. In the germline V gene, CDR1 corresponds to SQVTM and CDR2 to ANQGSEA. Worth noting for this clone: Which antigen it targets is not known. No base quality values were provided; no much bigger clone lies one nucleotide off.

The V and J segments used are TRBV29-1 and TRBJ1-1; too little of a D gene remains to name it. The source material was PBMCs or T cells enriched from blood (not recorded which). This clonotype originated in a man under 40 who had been exposed to COVID-19. Read as DNA, the sequence is TGCAGCGTTGAAGACCCACGGAGGAACACTGAAGCTTTCTTT. The translation is CSVEDPRRNTEAFF.